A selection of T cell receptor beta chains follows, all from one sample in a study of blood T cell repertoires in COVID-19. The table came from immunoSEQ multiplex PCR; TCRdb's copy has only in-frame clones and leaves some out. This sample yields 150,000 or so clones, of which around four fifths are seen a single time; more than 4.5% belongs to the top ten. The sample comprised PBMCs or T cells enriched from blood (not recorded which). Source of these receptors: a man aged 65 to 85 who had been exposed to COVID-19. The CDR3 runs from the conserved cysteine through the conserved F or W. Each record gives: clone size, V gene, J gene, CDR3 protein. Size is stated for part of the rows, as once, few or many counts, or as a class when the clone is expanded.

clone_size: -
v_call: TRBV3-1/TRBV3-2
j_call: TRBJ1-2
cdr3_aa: CASSKRLDYYYGYTF

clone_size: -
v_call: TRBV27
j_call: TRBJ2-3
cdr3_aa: CASSLLAPASGTLRPHTQYF

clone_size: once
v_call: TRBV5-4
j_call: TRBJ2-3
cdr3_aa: CASSLWTGPTDTQYF

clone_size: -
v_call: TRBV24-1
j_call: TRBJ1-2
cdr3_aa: CATSDSTLGQGYGYTF

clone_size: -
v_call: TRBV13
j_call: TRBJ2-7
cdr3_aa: CASSSNRGPHYEQYF

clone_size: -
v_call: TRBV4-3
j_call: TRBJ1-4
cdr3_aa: CASSQDLGATNEKLFF

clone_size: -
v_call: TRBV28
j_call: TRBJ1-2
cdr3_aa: CASNSQSYGYTF

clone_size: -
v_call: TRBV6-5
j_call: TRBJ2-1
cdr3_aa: CASSYSASSSYNEQFF

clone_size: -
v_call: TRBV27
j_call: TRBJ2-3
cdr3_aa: CASSLIAGGGTDTQYF

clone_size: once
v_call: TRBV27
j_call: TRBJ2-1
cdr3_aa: CASSLSGTSSNEQFF

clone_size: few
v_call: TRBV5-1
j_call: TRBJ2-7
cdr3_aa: CASSPGIAGGPPYEQYF

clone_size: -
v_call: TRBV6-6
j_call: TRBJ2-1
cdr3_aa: CASSPGGGGSYNEQFF

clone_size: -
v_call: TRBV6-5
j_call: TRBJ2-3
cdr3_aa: CASSLLAGGPDTQYF

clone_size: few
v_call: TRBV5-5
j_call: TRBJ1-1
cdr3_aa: CASSLASGATEAFF

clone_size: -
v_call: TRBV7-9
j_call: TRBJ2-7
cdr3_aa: CASSRDYEQYF

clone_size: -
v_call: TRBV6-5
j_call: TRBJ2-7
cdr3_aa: CASSSGQGASEQYF

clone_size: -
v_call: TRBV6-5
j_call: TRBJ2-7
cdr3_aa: CASSSNSGRHEQYF

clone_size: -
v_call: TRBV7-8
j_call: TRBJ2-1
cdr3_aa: CASTRLVASYNEQFF

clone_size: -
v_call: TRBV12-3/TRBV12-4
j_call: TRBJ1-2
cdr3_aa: CASSFPGGGQTF

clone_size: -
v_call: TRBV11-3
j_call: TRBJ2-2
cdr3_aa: CASSLEDTTYTGELFF

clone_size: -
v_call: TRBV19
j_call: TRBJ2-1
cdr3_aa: CASSIGSSGRAEGEQFF

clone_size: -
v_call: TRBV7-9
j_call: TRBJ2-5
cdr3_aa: CASSQYQETQYF

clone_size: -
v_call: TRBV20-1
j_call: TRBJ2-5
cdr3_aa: CSASRGGRGETQYF

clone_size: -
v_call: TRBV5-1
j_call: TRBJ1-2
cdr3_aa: CASSPLERNYGYTF

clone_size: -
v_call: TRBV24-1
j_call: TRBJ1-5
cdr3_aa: CATSGQHNQPQHF

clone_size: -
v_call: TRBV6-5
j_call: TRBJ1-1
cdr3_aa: CASSYIGTGQAFF

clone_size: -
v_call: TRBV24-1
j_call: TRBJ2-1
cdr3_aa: CATSDPGTDHYNEQFF

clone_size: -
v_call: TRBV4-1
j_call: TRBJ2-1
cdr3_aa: CASSQEPTASSYNEQFF

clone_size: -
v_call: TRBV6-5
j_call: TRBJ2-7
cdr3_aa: CASSYRSKGSYEQYF

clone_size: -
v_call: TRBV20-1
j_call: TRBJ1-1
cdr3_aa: CSVQENTEAFF